This paragraph reports one TCR beta chain. The entry originates in a study of T cells in Graves' hyperthyroidism and ophthalmopathy. RNA transcripts served as the template for amplifying TCR beta CDR3 regions. HTBI primers were the set used in a first-round RT-PCR of the TCR CDR3. TCRdb reprocessed the multiplex PCR reads via MiXCR and lists one record per CDR3 protein. The sample has 490,000 or so distinct CDR3 sequences, 16% seen once. CDR1 and CDR2 (germline): SGHTA, FQGTGA. The trim removed 2 bases at V and 4 bases at J, leaving 1 base unmatched. The CDR3 has 15 amino acids. The receptor was derived from a woman in her thirties with Graves' ophthalmopathy. The V and J genes are TRBV7-3 and TRBJ2-2; 10 bases are shared with TRBD2. The sequencing sample was made of blood. As DNA, the CDR3 is TGTGCCAGCAGCTTACTAGCGGGAGCCACCGGGGAGCTGTTTTTT. Its translation is CASSLLAGATGELFF.